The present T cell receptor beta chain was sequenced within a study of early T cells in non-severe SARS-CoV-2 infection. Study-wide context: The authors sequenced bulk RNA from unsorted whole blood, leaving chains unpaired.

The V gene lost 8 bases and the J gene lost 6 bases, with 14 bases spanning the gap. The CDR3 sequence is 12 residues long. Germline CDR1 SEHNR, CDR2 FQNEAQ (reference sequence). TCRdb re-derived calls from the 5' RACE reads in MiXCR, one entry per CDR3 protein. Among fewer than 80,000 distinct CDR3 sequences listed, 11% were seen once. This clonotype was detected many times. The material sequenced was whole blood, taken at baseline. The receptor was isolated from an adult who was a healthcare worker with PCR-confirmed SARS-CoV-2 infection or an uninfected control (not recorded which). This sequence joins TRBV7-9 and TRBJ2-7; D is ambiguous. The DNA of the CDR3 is TGTGCCAGCGTTGGCAATGGGGTCGAGCAGTACTTC. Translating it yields CASVGNGVEQYF. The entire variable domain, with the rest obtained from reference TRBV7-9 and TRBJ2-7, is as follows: DTGVSQNPRHKITKRGQNVTFRCDPISEHNRLYWYRQTLGQGPEFLTYFQNEAQLEKSRLLSDRFSAERPKGSFSTLEIQRTEQGDSAMYLCASVGNGVEQYFGPGTRLTVT.